The T cell receptor beta chain under discussion was sequenced for a study of human CD8 memory T cell subsets. Study-wide results and caveats: Between stem-like memory and precursor exhausted T cell repertoires, overlap was minimal.

Remarks on this clonotype: What it recognizes is unknown.

UMI-labeled 5' RACE was the method by which TCR beta libraries were made. Authors' analysis steps: The number of functional CDR3 beta clonotypes in each TCR beta library ranged from roughly 2,600 to 20,000. TCRdb re-called the 5' RACE reads and catalogs CDR3 proteins one per entry, DNA excluded. Here the V and J calls rest on TCRdb's processing, not on the authors' analysis. This specimen shows about 5,000 distinct CDR3 sequences; the ten leading clones hold around 28%. Total CD8+ T cells came from negative magnetic enrichment. RNA originated from duplicate vials containing some 150,000 sorted CD8+ T cells per subset. The material sequenced was CD8+ effector memory T cells (TEM) sorted from PBMCs. Documented subset: effector memory CD8 T cells, CCR7- CD45RO+ CD95+. The TCR comes from a human donor in good health.

CDR3 sequence reads: CASSQAAGAGYEQYF. V usage is TRBV3-1 and J usage is TRBJ2-7; there is no DNA to check the TCRdb D call of TRBD2. The germline V gene encodes CDR1 LGHDT and CDR2 YNNKEL (reference sequence). This CDR3 spans 15 amino acids.